Detailed here is one T cell receptor (beta chain). Its antigen is not known. The germline V and J ends were trimmed by 9 bases and 2 bases, with 14 bases remaining between them. The CDR3 is 13 amino acids. Germline-derived CDR1 and CDR2 are MDHEN and SYDVKM. Every bit of the isolated RNA underwent reverse transcription, so sequencing read expressed TCRB transcripts. Sequencing was performed with immunoSEQ multiplex PCR; in TCRdb, only in-frame clones are kept and a portion is missing. The sample shows 300,000 to 400,000 clones, 10% to 15% of them seen only once. This specimen comes from a study of beta chain features in type 1 diabetes. Across the whole study: Examination of sorted cells across all samples involved approximately 100,000,000 cells. Study-level findings and limits: Among all four CD4+ subsets, Type 1 diabetes patients had TCRB CDR3s that were moderately but significantly shorter.

The TCR was taken from a man between 18 and 35 years old in good health. The chain combines TRBV28 with TRBJ2-7; D may be TRBD2 (6 bases). Sample: naive CD4+ T cells from blood. The CDR3 region is CASGSSGPYEQYF. The CDR3, as DNA: TGTGCCAGTGGGAGTAGCGGTCCCTACGAGCAGTACTTC.